This TCR beta chain was observed in a study of tumor and adjacent non-tumor tissue in lung cancer. General study results and limits: Top 100 clones took a larger repertoire share in normal lung.

The library came from three nested PCR rounds adapted from ARM-PCR protocols. TCRdb analysed the multiplex PCR reads with MiXCR anew, one entry per CDR3 protein. The table includes fewer than 100,000 distinct CDR3 sequences, around 82% detected once. RNA was extracted from bulk tissue without any cell sorting. More than 3 cm separated this lung sample from the edge of the tumor. V was pared by 11 bases and J by 7 bases, with 22 bases of the junction left unmatched. The CDR3 totals 17 residues. The germline V gene encodes CDR1 SGHAT and CDR2 FQNNGV. Details on this clonotype: Antigen unknown.

The TCR originated in a woman between 45 and 60 years old with non-small cell lung cancer. Material: distant non-tumor lung tissue. The chain recombines TRBV11-2 with TRBJ2-7, with 11 positions matching TRBD2. The CDR3 loop reads CARSPRSSGRALWEQYF. For the CDR3, the DNA is TGTGCCCGTAGCCCCCGGAGTAGCGGGAGGGCATTGTGGGAGCAGTACTTC.